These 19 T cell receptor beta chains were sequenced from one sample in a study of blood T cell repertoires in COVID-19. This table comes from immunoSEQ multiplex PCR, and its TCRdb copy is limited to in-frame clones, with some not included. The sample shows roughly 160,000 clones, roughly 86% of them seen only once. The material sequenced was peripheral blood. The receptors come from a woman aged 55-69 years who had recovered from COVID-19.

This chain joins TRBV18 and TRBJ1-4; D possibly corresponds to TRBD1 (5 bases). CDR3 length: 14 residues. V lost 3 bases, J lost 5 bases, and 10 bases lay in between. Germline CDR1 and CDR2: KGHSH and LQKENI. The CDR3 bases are TGTGCCAGCTCACCGCAGGGCCCCAATGAAAAACTGTTTTTT. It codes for CASSPQGPNEKLFF.

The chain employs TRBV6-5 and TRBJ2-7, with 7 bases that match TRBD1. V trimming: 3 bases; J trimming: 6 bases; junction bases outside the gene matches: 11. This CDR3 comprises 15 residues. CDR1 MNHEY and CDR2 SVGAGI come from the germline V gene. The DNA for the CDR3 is TGTGCCAGCAGTTATTCGGACAGGACCCTCTCCGAGCAGTACTTC. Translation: CASSYSDRTLSEQYF.

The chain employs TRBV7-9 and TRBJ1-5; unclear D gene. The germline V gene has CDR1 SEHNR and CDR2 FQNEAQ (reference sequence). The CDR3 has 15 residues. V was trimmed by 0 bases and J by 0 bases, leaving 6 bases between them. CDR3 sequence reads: CASSLAGDSNQPQHF. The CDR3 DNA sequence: TGTGCCAGCAGCTTAGCCGGGGATAGCAATCAGCCCCAGCATTTT.

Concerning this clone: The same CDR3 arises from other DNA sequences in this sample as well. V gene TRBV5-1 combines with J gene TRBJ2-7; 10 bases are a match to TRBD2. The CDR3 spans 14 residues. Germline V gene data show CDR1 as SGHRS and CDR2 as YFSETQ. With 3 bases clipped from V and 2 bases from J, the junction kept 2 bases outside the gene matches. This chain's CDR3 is CASSSSGGAYEQYF. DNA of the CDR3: TGCGCCAGCAGCTCCAGCGGGGGGGCCTACGAGCAGTACTTC.

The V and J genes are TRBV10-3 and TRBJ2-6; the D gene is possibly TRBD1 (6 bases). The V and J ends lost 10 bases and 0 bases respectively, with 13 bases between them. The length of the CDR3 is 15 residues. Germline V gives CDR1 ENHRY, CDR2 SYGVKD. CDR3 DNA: TGTGCCACCTCCGGGACAAACTCTGGGGCCAACGTCCTGACTTTC. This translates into CATSGTNSGANVLTF.

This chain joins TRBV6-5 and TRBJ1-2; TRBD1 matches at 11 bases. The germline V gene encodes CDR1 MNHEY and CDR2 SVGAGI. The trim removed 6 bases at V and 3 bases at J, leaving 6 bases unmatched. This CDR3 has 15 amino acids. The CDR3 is CASSGGQGAYYGYTF. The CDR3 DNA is TGTGCCAGCAGCGGTGGACAGGGGGCGTACTATGGCTACACCTTC.

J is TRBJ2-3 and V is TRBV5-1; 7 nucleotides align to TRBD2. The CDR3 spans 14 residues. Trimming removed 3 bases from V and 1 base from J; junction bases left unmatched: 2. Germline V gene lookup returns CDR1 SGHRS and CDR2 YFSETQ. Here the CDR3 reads CASSYTSGTDTQYF. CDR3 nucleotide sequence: TGCGCCAGCAGCTATACTAGCGGCACAGATACGCAGTATTTT.

CDR3 nucleotides: TGTGCCACCAGCAGAGAAAGGGGGCTAGCGGGGGGCTTACAAGAGACCCAGTACTTC. Protein product: CATSRERGLAGGLQETQYF. The chain joins TRBV15 to TRBJ2-5; 11 bases are shared with TRBD2. The CDR3 is 19 residues long. In germline, CDR1 is LNHNV, CDR2 YYDKDF (reference sequence). V was clipped by 0 bases and J by 2 bases; unmatched bases: 11.

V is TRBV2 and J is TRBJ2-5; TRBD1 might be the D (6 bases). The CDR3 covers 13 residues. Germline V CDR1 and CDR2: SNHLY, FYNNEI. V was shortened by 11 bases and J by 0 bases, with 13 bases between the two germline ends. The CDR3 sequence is CAGAQGYQETQYF. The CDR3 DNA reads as TGTGCCGGAGCCCAGGGGTACCAAGAGACCCAGTACTTC.

In DNA form, the CDR3 reads TGTGCCAGCAGTCGACGGGACAACACAGATACGCAGTATTTT. The encoded protein is CASSRRDNTDTQYF. This chain joins TRBV6-5 and TRBJ2-3; TRBD1 is a possible D gene (6 bases). V was shortened by 5 bases and J by 2 bases, with 11 bases between the two germline ends. The germline gives CDR1 MNHEY, CDR2 SVGAGI. This CDR3 is built from 14 residues.

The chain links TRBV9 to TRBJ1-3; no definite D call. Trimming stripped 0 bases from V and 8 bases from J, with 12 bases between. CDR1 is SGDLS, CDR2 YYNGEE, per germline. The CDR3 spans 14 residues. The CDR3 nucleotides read TGTGCCAGCAGCGTAGCACTTTCTAGATACACCATATATTTT. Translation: CASSVALSRYTIYF.

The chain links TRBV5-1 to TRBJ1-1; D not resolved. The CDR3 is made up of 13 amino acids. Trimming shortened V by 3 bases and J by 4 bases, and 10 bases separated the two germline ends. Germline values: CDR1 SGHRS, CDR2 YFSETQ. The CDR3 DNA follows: TGCGCCAGCAGCTGGGGAGGCGGCACTGAAGCTTTCTTT. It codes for CASSWGGGTEAFF.

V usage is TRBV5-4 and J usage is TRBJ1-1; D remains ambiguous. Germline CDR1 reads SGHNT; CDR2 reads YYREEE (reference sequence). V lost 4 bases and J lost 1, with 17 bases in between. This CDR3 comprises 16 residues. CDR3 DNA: TGTGCCAGCAGCGCGCCTTTCTCGGGAGGGAACACTGAAGCTTTCTTT. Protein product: CASSAPFSGGNTEAFF.

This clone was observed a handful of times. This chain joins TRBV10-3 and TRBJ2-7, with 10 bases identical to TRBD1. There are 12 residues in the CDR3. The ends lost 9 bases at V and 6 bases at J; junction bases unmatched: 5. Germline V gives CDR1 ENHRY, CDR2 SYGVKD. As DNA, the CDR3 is TGTGCCATGGCCGGGACAGGGGTCGAGCAGTACTTC. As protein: CAMAGTGVEQYF.

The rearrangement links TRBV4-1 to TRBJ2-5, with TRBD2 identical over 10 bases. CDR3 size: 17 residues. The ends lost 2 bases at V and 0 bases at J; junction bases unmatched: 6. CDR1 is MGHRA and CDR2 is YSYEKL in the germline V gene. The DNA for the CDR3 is TGCGCCAGCAGCCAACGACTAACTAGCGGGGACCAAGAGACCCAGTACTTC. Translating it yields CASSQRLTSGDQETQYF.

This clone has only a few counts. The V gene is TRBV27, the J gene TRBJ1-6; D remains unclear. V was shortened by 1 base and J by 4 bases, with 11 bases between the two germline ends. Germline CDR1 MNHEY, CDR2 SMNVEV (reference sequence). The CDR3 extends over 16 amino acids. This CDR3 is CASSLWAQGYNSPLHF. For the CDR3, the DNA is TGTGCCAGCAGTTTATGGGCCCAAGGATATAATTCACCCCTCCACTTT.

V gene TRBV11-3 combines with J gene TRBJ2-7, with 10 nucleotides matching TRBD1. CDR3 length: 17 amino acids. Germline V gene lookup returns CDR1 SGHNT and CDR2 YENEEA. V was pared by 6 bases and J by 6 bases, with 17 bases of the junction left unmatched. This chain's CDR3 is CASSSTGTGVMGTEQYF. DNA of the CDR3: TGTGCCAGCAGTTCCACCGGGACAGGGGTAATGGGGACCGAGCAGTACTTC.

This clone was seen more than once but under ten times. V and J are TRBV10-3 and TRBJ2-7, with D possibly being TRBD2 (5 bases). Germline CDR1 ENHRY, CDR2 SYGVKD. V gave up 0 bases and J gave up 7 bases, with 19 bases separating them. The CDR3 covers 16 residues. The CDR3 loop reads CAISESRANSLGEQYF. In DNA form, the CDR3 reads TGTGCCATCAGTGAGTCGAGGGCCAACAGCTTGGGGGAGCAGTACTTC.

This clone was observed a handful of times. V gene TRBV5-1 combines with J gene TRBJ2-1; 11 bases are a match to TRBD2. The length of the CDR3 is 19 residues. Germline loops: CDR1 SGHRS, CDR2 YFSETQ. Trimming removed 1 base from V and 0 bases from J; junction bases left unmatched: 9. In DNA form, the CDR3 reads TGCGCCAGCAGCTTGACTAGCGGGGGATCCTACGGCTCCTACAATGAGCAGTTCTTC. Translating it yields CASSLTSGGSYGSYNEQFF.